This T cell receptor beta chain was sequenced for a study of blood T cell repertoires in COVID-19. Overall study context: The origin of the acute and convalescent COVID-19 samples was the United States, Italy and Spain. Nucleic acid was either cDNA or gDNA, and it came from T cells, B-cell-depleted T cells, or PBMCs.

Authors' analysis steps: Estimates of nucleated cell counts were drawn from the amplification of reference gene primers. TCRdb's table, derived via immunoSEQ multiplex PCR, lists solely in-frame clones and lacks some. That table furnishes V, J and clone size, whereas the DNA furnished D and trimming. Altogether fewer than 55,000 clones are present, 82% being singletons, with the ten largest covering over 12%. This CDR3 has 15 residues. The V gene lost 5 bases and the J gene lost 7 bases, with 18 bases spanning the gap. CDR1 is SGHVS, CDR2 FNYEAQ, per germline. The clonotype originates from a human donor with acute or convalescent COVID-19. The donor label of this sample is uncertain. Sequences were obtained from peripheral blood. V and J are TRBV7-6 and TRBJ2-1; D perhaps matches TRBD2 (6 bases). The CDR3 region has the DNA TGTGCCAGCAGCCTACAACCGGGAGTGGAAAATGAGCAGTTCTTC. This sequence encodes CASSLQPGVENEQFF.